This TCR beta chain was documented in a study of blood T cell repertoires in COVID-19. Study summary: The samples span acute and convalescent COVID-19 from the United States, Italy and Spain.

Original processing notes: Nucleated cell number was recorded as an estimate derived from reference gene primer amplification. TCRdb keeps only in-frame clones here, not all; method: immunoSEQ multiplex PCR. From that table come the V and J calls and clone size; the DNA was used to work out D and trimming. This table holds about 280,000 clones, around 91% found once. This clone was detected once. In germline, CDR1 is LNHDA, CDR2 SQIVND (reference sequence). Trimming at V came to 2 bases and at J to 1 base, leaving 8 bases not matched to a gene. The CDR3 spans 17 residues. The TCR sequence derives from a woman between 18 and 29 years old with acute COVID-19. Sequenced material: PBMCs or T cells enriched from blood (not recorded which). This sequence joins TRBV19 and TRBJ2-3; 8 bases align to TRBD2. The CDR3 DNA is TGTGCCAGTAGTATATACGGGTCGGGGGGGCGCACAGATACGCAGTATTTT. Translation: CASSIYGSGGRTDTQYF.